Below are 18 T cell receptor beta chains sequenced from a single sample in a study of blood T cells in healthy people across ages. Then a second PCR, running roughly 7 to 11 cycles, was carried out with a sample-barcoded 5' primer and a J-beta primer mix. TCRdb re-analysed the 5' RACE reads in MiXCR, keeping a single row per CDR3 protein. In the table there are about 1.6 million distinct CDR3 sequences, about 31% of which are singletons. Sequenced sample: blood. The receptor set was obtained from a woman between 25 and 40 years old in good health.

V usage is TRBV6-6 and J usage is TRBJ2-3; the match to TRBD2 covers 11 bases. Germline V gene sequence: CDR1 MNHNY, CDR2 SVGAGI (reference sequence). CDR3 length equals 17 residues. Trimming removed 4 bases from V and 4 bases from J; junction bases left unmatched: 10. In DNA, the CDR3 is TGTGCCAGCAGTTCCAAGGAACTAGCGGGGGCCGCAGATACGCAGTATTTT. It translates to CASSSKELAGAADTQYF.

The rearrangement links TRBV5-5 to TRBJ2-1; D not resolved. This CDR3 spans 12 amino acids. V was shortened by 4 bases and J by 5 bases, with 7 bases between the two germline ends. Germline V CDR1 and CDR2: SGHKS, YYEKEE (reference sequence). The CDR3 DNA reads as TGTGCCAGCAGCCCCCCCCACAATGAGCAGTTCTTC. This gives the protein CASSPPHNEQFF. The full variable domain, completed using reference TRBV5-5 and TRBJ2-1, is DAGVTQSPTHLIKTRGQQVTLRCSPISGHKSVSWYQQVLGQGPQFIFQYYEKEERGRGNFPDRFSARQFPNYSSELNVNALLLGDSALYLCASSPPHNEQFFGPGTRLTVL.

This clonotype turned up a few times. V is TRBV11-2 and J is TRBJ2-4; D remains ambiguous. CDR1 SGHAT and CDR2 FQNNGV come from the germline V gene. CDR3 length equals 12 residues. V lost 5 bases, J lost 6 bases, and 8 bases lay in between. Written as DNA, the CDR3 is TGTGCCAGCAGCCCCGACCGAAACATTCAGTACTTC. Translation: CASSPDRNIQYF. The complete variable domain, with remaining parts taken from reference TRBV11-2 and TRBJ2-4, reads EAGVAQSPRYKIIEKRQSVAFWCNPISGHATLYWYQQILGQGPKLLIQFQNNGVVDDSQLPKDRFSAERLKGVDSTLKIQPAKLEDSAVYLCASSPDRNIQYFGAGTRLSVL.

The genes are TRBV5-1 and TRBJ2-2; possibly TRBD2 for D (6 bases). Trimming cost V 2 bases and J 4 bases, with 12 bases left between them. The CDR3 covers 15 residues. CDR1 is SGHRS and CDR2 is YFSETQ in the germline V gene. The CDR3 coding sequence is TGCGCCAGCAGCTTCCAGGCGGGGAGCACCGGGGAGCTGTTTTTT. This codes for CASSFQAGSTGELFF.

This clonotype came up a few times. This chain joins TRBV28 and TRBJ2-4; D is uncertain. Trimming removed 3 bases at V and 13 bases at J, with 16 bases between. The CDR3 totals 13 residues. The germline CDR1 and CDR2 sequences are MDHEN and SYDVKM. CDR3 protein: CASSFSLYPEQYF. CDR3 bases: TGTGCCAGCAGTTTCTCGCTATACCCGGAGCAGTACTTC.

The V gene is TRBV3-1, the J gene TRBJ2-5, with 9 nucleotides matching TRBD1. The assigned J gene may be wrong: the sequence end matches TRBJ2-7 better. This CDR3 comprises 15 residues. Germline loops: CDR1 LGHDT, CDR2 YNNKEL (reference sequence). CDR3 nucleotides: TGTGCCAGCAGCCAACAGACAGGGGGACTCTACGAGCAGTACTTC. Its translation is CASSQQTGGLYEQYF.

This clonotype occurred a few times. This chain links TRBV5-1 with TRBJ2-1, with D hard to call. The CDR3 spans 13 residues. Germline V lookup: CDR1 SGHRS, CDR2 YFSETQ. Trimming stripped 6 bases from V and 0 bases from J, with 7 bases between. The CDR3 region has the DNA TGCGCCAGCAAACCGAGCTCCTACAATGAGCAGTTCTTC. Protein sequence: CASKPSSYNEQFF. Supplemented by reference TRBV5-1 and TRBJ2-1, the full variable domain reads KAGVTQTPRYLIKTRGQQVTLSCSPISGHRSVSWYQQTPGQGLQFLFEYFSETQRNKGNFPGRFSGRQFSNSRSEMNVSTLELGDSALYLCASKPSSYNEQFFGPGTRLTVL.

The rearrangement links TRBV3-1 to TRBJ2-7; 8 bases match TRBD1. This CDR3 is built from 15 residues. Germline CDR1 reads LGHDT; CDR2 reads YNNKEL (reference sequence). Losses at the gene ends were 2 bases for V and 7 bases for J; bases not matched to a gene: 10. CDR3 sequence (DNA): TGTGCCAGCAGCCAATCATGGCAGGGGGCGGGGGAGCAGTACTTC. It translates to CASSQSWQGAGEQYF.

The rearrangement uses TRBV28 and TRBJ1-5; D call uncertain. The V end was cut by 8 bases, the J end by 0 bases, with 11 bases between. Germline V CDR1 and CDR2: MDHEN, SYDVKM. The CDR3 runs to 14 residues. CDR3 sequence: CASGIGSSNQPQHF. Here the CDR3 DNA reads TGTGCCAGCGGGATTGGTAGTAGCAATCAGCCCCAGCATTTT.

Only a few counts were recorded for this clonotype. V usage is TRBV2 and J usage is TRBJ1-2, with TRBD1 as a possible D gene (5 bases). CDR1 is SNHLY and CDR2 is FYNNEI in the germline V gene. Trimming shortened V by 3 bases and J by 3 bases, and 8 bases separated the two germline ends. The CDR3 extends over 13 amino acids. In nucleotides, the CDR3 is TGTGCCAGCAGTGAGGGCAGGGACTATGGCTACACCTTC. Translated: CASSEGRDYGYTF.

This clonotype was picked up a small number of times. The V gene is TRBV28, the J gene TRBJ2-1, with D unclear. V was pared by 7 bases and J by 1 base, with 17 bases between. CDR1 and CDR2 from the germline V gene are MDHEN and SYDVKM. This CDR3 is 16 amino acids long. CDR3 bases: TGTGCCAGCACCACACTCATAGCCGTATCCTACAATGAGCAGTTCTTC. Translation gives CASTTLIAVSYNEQFF. Complete variable domain (other parts from reference TRBV28 and TRBJ2-1): DVKVTQSSRYLVKRTGEKVFLECVQDMDHENMFWYRQDPGLGLRLIYFSYDVKMKEKGDIPEGYSVSREKKERFSLILESASTNQTSMYLCASTTLIAVSYNEQFFGPGTRLTVL.

This clonotype was seen a handful of times. V usage is TRBV27 and J usage is TRBJ1-1; D gene ambiguous. The germline V gene has CDR1 MNHEY and CDR2 SMNVEV (reference sequence). V lost 0 bases, J lost 4 bases, and 9 bases lay in between. CDR3 length: 14 residues. CDR3 amino acids: CASSLSLSFTEAFF. The CDR3 DNA follows: TGTGCCAGCAGTTTATCGTTGAGTTTCACTGAAGCTTTCTTT.

Of note for this clonotype: Since a much larger clone is just one base distant, this may be a read error. This rearrangement joins TRBV29-1 to TRBJ2-7, with D perhaps TRBD1 (5 bases). The CDR3 sequence is 13 residues long. Germline CDR1 SQVTM, CDR2 ANQGSEA. V gave up 7 bases and J gave up 7 bases, with 20 bases separating them. The CDR3 here is CSALQEIYNEQYF. CDR3 sequence (DNA): TGCAGCGCCCTACAGGAGATTTACAATGAGCAGTACTTC.

The rearrangement links TRBV12-3 or TRBV12-4 to TRBJ2-3; no definite D call. Trimming left V 7 bases short and J 1 base short, with 9 bases between. This CDR3 contains 13 residues. CDR3 protein: CASNTGGTDTQYF. In DNA form, the CDR3 reads TGTGCCAGCAACACCGGAGGCACAGATACGCAGTATTTT.

This clonotype was seen ten or more times. The chain uses TRBV10-3 and TRBJ2-7, with 10 bases lining up with TRBD1. Germline V CDR1 and CDR2: ENHRY, SYGVKD. CDR3 length equals 15 residues. The J segment lost 5 bases and the V segment lost 4 bases, leaving 8 bases of the junction unmatched. The CDR3 bases are TGTGCCATCAGTGGACAGGGGGCGCGAACCAACGAGCAGTACTTC. It translates to CAISGQGARTNEQYF.

J is TRBJ2-1 and V is TRBV20-1; 11 bases map to TRBD2. The germline V gene encodes CDR1 DFQATT and CDR2 SNEGSKA (reference sequence). This CDR3 has 15 residues. Germline trimming cut 5 bases from V and 10 bases from J; bases unmatched to any gene: 13. The CDR3 protein is CSAPLCSGRAEEQFF. CDR3 DNA: TGCAGTGCTCCCCTATGTAGCGGGAGGGCCGAAGAGCAGTTCTTC.

The chain has TRBV5-6 and TRBJ2-7, with a weak D call TRBD1 (5 bases). The V end lost 4 bases, the J end lost 4 bases, and 9 bases lay between the germline ends. Germline V gene data show CDR1 as SGHDT and CDR2 as YYEEEE. CDR3 length: 12 amino acids. The CDR3 is CASSVGHYEQYF. The CDR3, as DNA: TGTGCCAGCAGCGTCGGACATTACGAGCAGTACTTC.

The chain links TRBV3-1 to TRBJ2-5; possibly TRBD2 for D (6 bases). Germline V CDR1 and CDR2: LGHDT, YNNKEL (reference sequence). There are 16 residues in the CDR3. V was shortened by 5 bases and J by 3 bases, with 19 bases between the two germline ends. This CDR3 reads CASSYIGTPEKETQYF. Here the CDR3 DNA reads TGTGCCAGCAGCTACATCGGGACTCCCGAAAAAGAGACCCAGTACTTC.